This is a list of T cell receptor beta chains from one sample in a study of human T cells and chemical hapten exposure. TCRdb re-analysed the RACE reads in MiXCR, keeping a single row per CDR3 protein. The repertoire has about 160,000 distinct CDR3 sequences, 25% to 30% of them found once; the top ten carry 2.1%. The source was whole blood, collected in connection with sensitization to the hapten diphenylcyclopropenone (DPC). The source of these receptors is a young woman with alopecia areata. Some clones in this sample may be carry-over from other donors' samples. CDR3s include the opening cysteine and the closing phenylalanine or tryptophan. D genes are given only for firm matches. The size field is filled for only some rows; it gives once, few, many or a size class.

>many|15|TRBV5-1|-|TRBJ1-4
CASSLGHATNEKLFF
TGCGCCAGCAGCTTGGGACACGCAACTAATGAAAAACTGTTTTTT
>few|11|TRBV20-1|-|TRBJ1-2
CSGSGQYGYTF
TGCAGTGGTTCAGGGCAATATGGCTACACCTTC
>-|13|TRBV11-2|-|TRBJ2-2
CASSPRGTGELFF
TGTGCCAGCAGCCCCCGGGGCACCGGGGAGCTGTTTTTT
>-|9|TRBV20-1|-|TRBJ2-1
CSEYNRQFF
TGCAGTGAGTACAATCGGCAGTTCTTC
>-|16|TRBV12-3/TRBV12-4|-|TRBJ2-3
CASSSGQIEVTDTQYF
TGTGCCAGCAGTTCGGGGCAGATTGAGGTCACAGATACGCAGTATTTT
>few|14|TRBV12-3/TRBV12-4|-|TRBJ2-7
CASSLSLDPNEQYF
TGTGCCAGCAGTTTGAGTCTAGATCCTAACGAGCAGTACTTC
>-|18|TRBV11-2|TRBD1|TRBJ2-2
CASSAGTGGPPNTGELFF
TGTGCCAGCAGCGCCGGGACAGGGGGCCCCCCCAACACCGGGGAGCTGTTTTTT
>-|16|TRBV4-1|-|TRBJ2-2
CASSQDDGMGTGELFF
TGCGCCAGCAGCCAAGATGACGGGATGGGCACCGGGGAGCTGTTTTTT
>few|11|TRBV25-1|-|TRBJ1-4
CASSEREKLFF
TGTGCCAGCAGTGAAAGGGAAAAACTGTTTTTT
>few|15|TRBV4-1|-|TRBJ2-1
CASSQAKSSYNEQFF
TGCGCCAGCAGCCAAGCAAAGAGCTCCTACAATGAGCAGTTCTTC
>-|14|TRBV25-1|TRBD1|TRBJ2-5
CASREGASKETQYF
TGTGCCAGCAGAGAGGGGGCGAGTAAGGAGACCCAGTACTTC
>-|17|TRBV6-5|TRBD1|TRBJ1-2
CASRSPGQGARNYGYTF
TGTGCCAGCAGGTCTCCGGGACAGGGGGCGCGGAACTATGGCTACACCTTC
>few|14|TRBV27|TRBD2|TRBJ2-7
CASRFGGGSYEQYF
TGTGCCAGCAGGTTTGGGGGGGGCTCCTACGAGCAGTACTTC
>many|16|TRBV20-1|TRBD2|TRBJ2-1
CSATPPTSGAGNEQFF
TGCAGTGCTACTCCCCCGACTAGCGGGGCGGGTAATGAGCAGTTCTTC
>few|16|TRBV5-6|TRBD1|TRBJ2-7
CASGDRGAYYNYEQYF
TGTGCCAGCGGGGACAGGGGCGCCTATTACAACTACGAGCAGTACTTC
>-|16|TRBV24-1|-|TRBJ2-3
CATSDPGIGRTDTQYF
TGTGCCACCAGTGACCCCGGAATAGGCCGCACAGATACGCAGTATTTT